The clone carrying this T cell receptor (beta chain) was detected only once. The antigen is not known. Trimming removed 5 bases from V and 3 bases from J, with 9 bases in between. This CDR3 is 13 amino acids long. Germline V CDR1 and CDR2: MNHEY, SVGAGI. Terminally differentiated effector memory CD45RA+ cells were excluded from the naive CD8 cells, which were CD45RO-negative and positively selected for CCR7. The material for each subset, its genomic DNA, was split evenly across several immunoSEQ plates. Libraries were prepared by immunoSEQ multiplex PCR; TCRdb keeps only in-frame clonotypes and omits some of them. This sample yields around 2,000,000 clones, of which about 92% are seen a single time; 1.7% belongs to the top ten. The sample comes from a study of shared clonotypes between healthy human individuals. Whole-study results and caveats: Apart from blood, nothing was sampled; tissue repertoires likely differ. A handful of donors had around 5.5% of their naive CD4 clonotypes in common. Clonotypes which were not shared had lower generation probabilities than clonotypes that all four donors shared.

The chain links TRBV6-5 to TRBJ2-3; a weak D match, TRBD2 (6 bases). The TCR comes from a man aged 18 to 29 in good health. Some clones in this sample may be carry-over from other donors' samples. The specimen was naive CD8+ T cells from PBMCs. The CDR3 sequence: CASSPRGTDTQYF. The CDR3 region has the DNA TGTGCCAGCAGTCCCCGGGGGACAGATACGCAGTATTTT.